This T cell receptor beta chain was observed in a study of blood T cell repertoires in COVID-19. The V and J ends lost 4 bases and 2 bases, in that order; junction bases with no gene match: 8. Per the germline V gene, CDR1 is LGHDT and CDR2 is YNNKEL (reference sequence). The CDR3 consists of 16 residues. Here immunoSEQ multiplex PCR was the method, and the copy in TCRdb shows in-frame clones only, minus some. The sample includes about 15,000 clones, around 88% seen only once; the top ten take just under 9%. This TCR was recovered from a human donor in a cohort sampled during active COVID-19. This chain joins TRBV3-1 (or the pseudogene TRBV3-2) and TRBJ2-7; 10 bases map to TRBD2. Sequencing was done on a sample of peripheral blood. CDR3 nucleotides: TGTGCCAGCAGCCGCCAGACTAGCGGGTCCGCCTACGAGCAGTACTTC. Translated: CASSRQTSGSAYEQYF.